This entry describes one T cell receptor (beta chain). 60 Vbeta and 13 Jbeta primers were used in PCR. Assay: immunoSEQ multiplex PCR; the TCRdb copy retains only in-frame clones and omits some. The data show roughly 160,000 clones, with around 85% seen just once and 1% held by the top ten. The entry originates in a study of cytomegalovirus exposure and HLA in healthy donors. CDR3 length: 13 residues. Germline CDR1 reads SGHDN; CDR2 reads FVKESK. The V gene lost 3 bases and the J gene lost 6 bases, with 12 bases spanning the gap. This sequence originates from a boy under 10 years old in good health and CMV-seronegative. The chain employs TRBV14 and TRBJ2-7; a possible D gene is TRBD2 (5 bases). Sequenced input: PBMCs. For the CDR3, the DNA is TGTGCCAGCAGCCAGGACGGGAAGACCGAGCAGTACTTC. Its protein is CASSQDGKTEQYF.